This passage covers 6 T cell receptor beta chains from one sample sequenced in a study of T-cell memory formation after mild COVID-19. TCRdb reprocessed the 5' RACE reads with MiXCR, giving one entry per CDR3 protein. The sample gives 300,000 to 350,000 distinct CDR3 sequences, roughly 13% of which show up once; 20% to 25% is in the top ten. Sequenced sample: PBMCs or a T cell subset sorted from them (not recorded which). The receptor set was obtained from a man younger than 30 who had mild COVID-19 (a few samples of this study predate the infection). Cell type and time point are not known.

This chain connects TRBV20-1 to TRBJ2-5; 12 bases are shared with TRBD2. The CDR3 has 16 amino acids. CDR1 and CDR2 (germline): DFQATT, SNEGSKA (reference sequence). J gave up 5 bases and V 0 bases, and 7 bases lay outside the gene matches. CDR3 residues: CSARDGLAGGPETQYF. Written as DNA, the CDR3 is TGCAGTGCTAGAGATGGGCTAGCGGGGGGGCCCGAGACCCAGTACTTC.

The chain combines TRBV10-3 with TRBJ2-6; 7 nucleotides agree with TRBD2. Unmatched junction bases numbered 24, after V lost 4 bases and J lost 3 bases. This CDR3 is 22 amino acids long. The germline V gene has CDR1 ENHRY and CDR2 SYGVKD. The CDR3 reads CAISVGLLAAGPEVGGANVLTF. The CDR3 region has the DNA TGTGCCATCAGTGTGGGTCTGCTAGCGGCAGGGCCGGAGGTCGGTGGGGCCAACGTCCTGACTTTC.

CDR3 loop: CASSVGEYQETQYF. For the CDR3, the DNA is TGTGCCAGCAGCGTGGGGGAGTACCAAGAGACCCAGTACTTC. The chain employs TRBV9 and TRBJ2-5; TRBD1 or TRBD2 may be the D gene (5 bases each). CDR1 is SGDLS, CDR2 YYNGEE, per germline. Deletions cut 2 bases from V and 0 bases from J, with 8 bases between. The CDR3 contains 14 residues.

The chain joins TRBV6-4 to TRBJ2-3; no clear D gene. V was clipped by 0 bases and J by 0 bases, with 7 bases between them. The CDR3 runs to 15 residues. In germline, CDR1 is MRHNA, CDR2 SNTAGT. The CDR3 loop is CASSDSSDSTDTQYF. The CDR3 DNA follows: TGTGCCAGCAGTGACTCCTCAGACAGCACAGATACGCAGTATTTT.

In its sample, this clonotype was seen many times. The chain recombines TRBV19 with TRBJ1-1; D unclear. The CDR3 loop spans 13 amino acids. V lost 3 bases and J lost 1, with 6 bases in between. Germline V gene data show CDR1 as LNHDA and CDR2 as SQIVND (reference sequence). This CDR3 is CASSISGNTEAFF. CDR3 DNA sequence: TGTGCCAGTAGTATTTCTGGGAACACTGAAGCTTTCTTT.

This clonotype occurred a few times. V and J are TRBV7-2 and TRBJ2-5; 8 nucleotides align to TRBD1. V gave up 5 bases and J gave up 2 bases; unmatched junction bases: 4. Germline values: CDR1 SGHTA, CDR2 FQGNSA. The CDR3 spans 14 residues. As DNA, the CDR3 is TGTGCCAGCAGCAACAGGGGGGCGCAAGAGACCCAGTACTTC. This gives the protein CASSNRGAQETQYF.